These 14 T cell receptor beta chains originate from one sample sequenced in a study of shared clonotypes between healthy human individuals. The repertoire was sequenced with immunoSEQ multiplex PCR; TCRdb's copy has only in-frame clones and lacks some. The profile shows a few hundred thousand clones, around 74% of them singletons. Material for sequencing was memory CD4+ T cells sorted from blood. The subset was: CD45RA-negative fraction. Source of these receptors: a man aged 30 to 45 in good health.

The V call is TRBV10-1, the J call TRBJ2-5; D gene ambiguous. This CDR3 region has 12 residues. The germline V gene encodes CDR1 WNHNN and CDR2 SYGVQD (reference sequence). V shed 3 bases and J shed 5 bases, with 7 bases lying between them. CDR3 sequence (DNA): TGCGCCAGCAGTGATACGACGGAGACCCAGTACTTC. It specifies CASSDTTETQYF.

There are a few counts of this clone. The rearrangement joins TRBV27 to TRBJ2-5; D is tentatively TRBD1 or TRBD2 (6 bases each). The CDR3 spans 14 residues. Germline V gives CDR1 MNHEY, CDR2 SMNVEV (reference sequence). V shed 5 bases and J shed 4 bases, with 14 bases lying between them. The CDR3 DNA follows: TGTGCCAGCAGTGCGGGCCGGGGGCGAGAGACCCAGTACTTC. Translation: CASSAGRGRETQYF.

The chain is built from TRBV21-1 and TRBJ1-2; TRBD1 reflects the table's D call only, with no check against the DNA. TRBV21-1 is noted as a pseudogene. The CDR3 has 16 residues. Here the CDR3 reads CASSKYLRGRGYGYTF. In DNA, the CDR3 is TGTGCCAGCAGCAAGTACCTCAGGGGGCGCGGCTATGGCTACACCTTC.

Note on this clone: The junction shows a germline mismatch at one end, possibly a read error. J is TRBJ2-1 and V is TRBV7-7, with D hard to call. Per germline, CDR1 SSHAT and CDR2 FNYEAQ (reference sequence). The CDR3 contains 15 residues. CDR3 amino acids: CASSLTADSYNEQFF. The CDR3 DNA reads TGTGCTAGCAGCTTAACGGCGGATTCCTACAATGAGCAGTTCTTC.

This clone came up a few times. This chain connects TRBV27 to TRBJ2-6; either TRBD1 or TRBD2 may fit D (6 bases each). The V end lost 8 bases, the J end lost 2 bases, and 16 bases lay between the germline ends. Looked up from germline, CDR1 is MNHEY and CDR2 is SMNVEV (reference sequence). This CDR3 spans 16 amino acids. CDR3 in DNA: TGTGCCAGCTCGAAAGCCGGGGGCGCTGGGGCCAACGTCCTGACTTTC. This translates into CASSKAGGAGANVLTF.

CDR3 DNA: TGCGCCAGCAGCTTGGGGGTCTTCCCCGAGCAGTACTTC. It yields the protein CASSLGVFPEQYF. The chain is built from TRBV5-1 and TRBJ2-7; D is undetermined. The CDR3 loop spans 13 amino acids. V was pared by 0 bases and J by 6 bases, with 10 bases between. Germline assignment: CDR1 SGHRS and CDR2 YFSETQ.

This chain joins TRBV7-2 and TRBJ1-1; D not resolved. The V and J ends lost 5 bases and 1 base respectively, with 17 bases between them. Per the germline V gene, CDR1 is SGHTA and CDR2 is FQGNSA. The CDR3 is 16 amino acids. Here the CDR3 reads CASSPPDWRENTEAFF. As DNA, the CDR3 is TGTGCCAGCAGCCCCCCGGATTGGCGGGAGAACACTGAAGCTTTCTTT. Full variable domain (missing parts from reference TRBV7-2 and TRBJ1-1): GAGVSQSPSNKVTEKGKDVELRCDPISGHTALYWYRQSLGQGLEFLIYFQGNSAPDKSGLPSDRFSAERTGGSVSTLTIQRTQQEDSAVYLCASSPPDWRENTEAFFGQGTRLTVV.

The chain links TRBV6-1 to TRBJ2-3, with D hard to call. Germline V gene sequence: CDR1 MNHNS, CDR2 SASEGT. The CDR3 length is 15 residues. Trimming took 0 bases from V and 2 from J, leaving 9 bases between them. The CDR3 DNA sequence: TGTGCCAGCAGTGAAGCCTTTCAGTTCACAGATACGCAGTATTTT. Encoded protein: CASSEAFQFTDTQYF.

The CDR3 coding sequence is TGTGCCAGCAGTTACTCTGCGGCAGGTAACTACGAGCAGTACTTC. Translating gives CASSYSAAGNYEQYF. This rearrangement joins TRBV6-5 to TRBJ2-7; D ambiguous. V shed 0 bases and J shed 3 bases, with 12 bases lying between them. CDR3 length: 15 amino acids. From germline, CDR1 is MNHEY and CDR2 SVGAGI.

The chain combines TRBV28 with TRBJ2-7; D is ambiguous. The CDR3 loop spans 14 amino acids. Germline values: CDR1 MDHEN, CDR2 SYDVKM. V was shortened by 5 bases and J by 0 bases, with 11 bases between the two germline ends. The CDR3 DNA reads as TGTGCCAGCAGTCCAGGACGGAGCTCCTACGAGCAGTACTTC. Translating gives CASSPGRSSYEQYF.

The V call is TRBV9, the J call TRBJ2-1; the match to TRBD2 covers 8 bases. The ends lost 4 bases at V and 12 bases at J; junction bases unmatched: 12. CDR3 length: 14 amino acids. Germline lookup yields CDR1 SGDLS and CDR2 YYNGEE. The CDR3 loop is CASSSGSSGTVQFF. CDR3 nucleotides: TGTGCCAGCAGCTCAGGGAGTAGCGGGACTGTGCAGTTCTTC.

This chain links TRBV10-3 with TRBJ2-2, with 7 nucleotides matching TRBD1. The CDR3 extends over 15 amino acids. CDR1 and CDR2 (germline): ENHRY, SYGVKD. Unmatched junction bases numbered 3, after V lost 0 bases and J lost 5 bases. The chain's CDR3 is CAISESGGRTGELFF. In nucleotides, the CDR3 is TGTGCCATCAGTGAGTCAGGGGGCAGGACCGGGGAGCTGTTTTTT.

This clone has only one observation. The CDR3 reads CASTSGQGDNEQFF. The CDR3 DNA sequence: TGTGCCAGCACGTCCGGACAGGGAGACAATGAGCAGTTCTTC. The chain has TRBV11-2 and TRBJ2-1; TRBD1 matches 8 bases. The J segment lost 5 bases and the V segment lost 7 bases, leaving 7 bases of the junction unmatched. CDR3 size: 14 residues. The V gene's germline CDR1 is SGHAT and CDR2 FQNNGV.

The V and J genes are TRBV5-4 and TRBJ2-1, with 11 bases lining up with TRBD2. CDR3 length: 16 amino acids. Looked up from germline, CDR1 is SGHNT and CDR2 is YYREEE (reference sequence). Trimming took 4 bases from V and 0 from J; bases not matched to a gene: 3. CDR3 coding DNA: TGTGCCAGCAGCCCGGGACTAGCGGACTCCTACAATGAGCAGTTCTTC. This sequence encodes CASSPGLADSYNEQFF.